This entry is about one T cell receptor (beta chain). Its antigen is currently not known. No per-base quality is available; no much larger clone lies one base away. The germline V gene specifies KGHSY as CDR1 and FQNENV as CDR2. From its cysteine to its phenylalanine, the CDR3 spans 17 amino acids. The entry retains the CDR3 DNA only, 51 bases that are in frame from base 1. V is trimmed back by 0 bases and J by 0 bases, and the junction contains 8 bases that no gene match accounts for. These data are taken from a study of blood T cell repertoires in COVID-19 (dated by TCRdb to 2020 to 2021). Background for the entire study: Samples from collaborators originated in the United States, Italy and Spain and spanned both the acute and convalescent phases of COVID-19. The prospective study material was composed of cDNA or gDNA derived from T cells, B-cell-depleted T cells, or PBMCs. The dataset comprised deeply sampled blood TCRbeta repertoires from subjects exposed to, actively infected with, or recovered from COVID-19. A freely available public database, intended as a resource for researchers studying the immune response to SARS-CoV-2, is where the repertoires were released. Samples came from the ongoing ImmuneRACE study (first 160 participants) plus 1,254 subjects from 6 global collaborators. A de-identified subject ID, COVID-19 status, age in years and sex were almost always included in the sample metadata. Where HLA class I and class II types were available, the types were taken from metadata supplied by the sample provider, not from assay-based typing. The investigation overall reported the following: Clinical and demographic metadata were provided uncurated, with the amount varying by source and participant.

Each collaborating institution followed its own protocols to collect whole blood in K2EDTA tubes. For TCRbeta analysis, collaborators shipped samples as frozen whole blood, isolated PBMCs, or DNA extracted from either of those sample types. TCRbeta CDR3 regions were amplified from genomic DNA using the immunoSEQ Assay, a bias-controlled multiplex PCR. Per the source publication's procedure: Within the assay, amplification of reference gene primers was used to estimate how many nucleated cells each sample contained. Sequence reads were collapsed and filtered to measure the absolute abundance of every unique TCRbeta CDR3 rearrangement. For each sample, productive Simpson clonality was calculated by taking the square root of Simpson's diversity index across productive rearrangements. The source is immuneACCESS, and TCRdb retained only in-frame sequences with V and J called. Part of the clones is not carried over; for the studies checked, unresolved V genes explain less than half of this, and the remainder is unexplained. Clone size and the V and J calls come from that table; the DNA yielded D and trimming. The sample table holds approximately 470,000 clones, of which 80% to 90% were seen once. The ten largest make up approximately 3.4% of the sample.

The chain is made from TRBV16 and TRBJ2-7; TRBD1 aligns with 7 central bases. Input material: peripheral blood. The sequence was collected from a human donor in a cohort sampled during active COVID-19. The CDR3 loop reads CASSQSSGQLSSYEQYF. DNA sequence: TGTGCCAGCAGCCAATCGTCGGGACAGCTAAGCTCCTACGAGCAGTACTTC.